Listed here are 17 T cell receptor beta chains from one sample, sequenced in a study of cytomegalovirus exposure and HLA in healthy donors. PCR was performed using 60 Vbeta and 13 Jbeta primers. Here immunoSEQ multiplex PCR was the method, and the copy in TCRdb shows in-frame clones only, minus some. The sample shows more than 95,000 clones, 64% of them seen only once. The source material was PBMCs. The source of these receptors is a man aged 55-75 years in good health and CMV-seronegative.

This rearrangement joins TRBV11-2 to TRBJ1-3; D remains unclear. This CDR3 is 10 amino acids long. CDR1 is SGHAT, CDR2 FQNNGV, per germline. The ends were cut back, 5 bases at V and 10 bases at J, with 6 bases in the middle. The chain's CDR3 is CASSPRTIYF. The DNA of the CDR3 is TGTGCCAGCAGCCCGAGGACCATATATTTT.

This chain links TRBV7-9 with TRBJ2-3; 11 positions agree with TRBD1. The CDR3 sequence is 17 residues long. The germline V gene encodes CDR1 SEHNR and CDR2 FQNEAQ (reference sequence). V shed 0 bases, J shed 3 bases, and the junction held 5 bases outside the gene matches. The CDR3 DNA reads TGTGCCAGCAGCTTAGCACGCGGGACAGGGGGAACAGATACGCAGTATTTT. The encoded protein is CASSLARGTGGTDTQYF.

This rearrangement joins TRBV11-3 to TRBJ2-3; 8 nucleotides line up with TRBD1. Germline loops: CDR1 SGHNT, CDR2 YENEEA. The V gene end was trimmed by 2 bases and the J gene end by 2 bases; junction bases not matched to a gene: 6. The CDR3 is 16 residues long. The DNA of the CDR3 is TGTGCCAGCAGCTTAATGTGGGACAGGTACACAGATACGCAGTATTTT. Translation gives CASSLMWDRYTDTQYF.

The chain carries TRBV11-2 and TRBJ1-2; 7 bases align to TRBD1. Germline V gene sequence: CDR1 SGHAT, CDR2 FQNNGV. This CDR3 region has 14 residues. V trimming: 2 bases; J trimming: 5 bases; junction bases outside the gene matches: 5. The CDR3 sequence: CASSLSGRGYGYTF. CDR3 in DNA: TGTGCCAGCAGCTTAAGTGGCAGGGGGTATGGCTACACCTTC.

This clone was detected only a few times. The chain employs TRBV15 and TRBJ1-5; TRBD1 aligns across 10 bases. Trimming cost V 1 base and J 10 bases; bases outside gene matches: 7. This CDR3 region has 15 residues. Germline V gives CDR1 LNHNV, CDR2 YYDKDF (reference sequence). CDR3 DNA sequence: TGTGCCACCAGCAGAGGTTTGGGACAGGGGCAACCCCAGCATTTT. Translated: CATSRGLGQGQPQHF.

The CDR3 reads CASSDRDRAYEQYF. The DNA of the CDR3 is TGTGCCAGCTCGGACCGGGACAGGGCTTACGAGCAGTACTTC. The chain uses TRBV18 and TRBJ2-7; 9 bases fit TRBD1. With 6 bases clipped from V and 4 bases from J, the junction kept 7 bases outside the gene matches. Germline V gives CDR1 KGHSH, CDR2 LQKENI. The CDR3 has 14 residues.

This rearrangement joins TRBV25-1 to TRBJ2-7; 10 bases are shared with TRBD2. The V gene end was trimmed by 4 bases and the J gene end by 0 bases; junction bases not matched to a gene: 0. Looked up from germline, CDR1 is MGHDK and CDR2 is SYGVNS. CDR3 length equals 14 residues. DNA for the CDR3: TGTGCCAGCAGTGCTAGCGGGAGCTCCTACGAGCAGTACTTC. This translates into CASSASGSSYEQYF.

CDR3 protein: CASRGTGGLNEQFF. In DNA, the CDR3 is TGCGCCAGCAGAGGGACAGGGGGCCTCAATGAGCAGTTCTTC. V is TRBV23-1 and J is TRBJ2-1; 12 bases are a match to TRBD1. TRBV23-1 is reported as an ORF; its role is uncertain. The length of the CDR3 is 14 residues. V shed 6 bases, J shed 6 bases, and the junction held 3 bases outside the gene matches.

This clone was picked up one time. This chain joins TRBV10-3 and TRBJ1-1, with 9 positions matching TRBD1. Germline values: CDR1 ENHRY, CDR2 SYGVKD. V was clipped by 3 bases and J by 2 bases; unmatched bases: 4. The CDR3 is 15 amino acids. As DNA, the CDR3 is TGTGCCATCAGTGAACCGGGACAGGGTAACACTGAAGCTTTCTTT. It specifies CAISEPGQGNTEAFF.

The V call is TRBV9, the J call TRBJ1-5; D is uncertain. The germline V and J ends were trimmed by 0 bases and 0 bases, with 7 bases remaining between them. The germline V gene has CDR1 SGDLS and CDR2 YYNGEE. The CDR3 has 15 amino acids. CDR3 DNA sequence: TGTGCCAGCAGCGTAGATTCTTTTAGCAATCAGCCCCAGCATTTT. Translating it yields CASSVDSFSNQPQHF.

J is TRBJ1-1 and V is TRBV7-9, with 9 nucleotides matching TRBD1. V trimming: 5 bases; J trimming: 6 bases; junction bases outside the gene matches: 7. This CDR3 comprises 14 residues. In germline, CDR1 is SEHNR, CDR2 FQNEAQ (reference sequence). CDR3 in amino acids: CASSASGTGPEAFF. The CDR3 bases are TGTGCCAGCAGCGCTTCCGGGACAGGGCCTGAAGCTTTCTTT.

This chain uses TRBV6-6 with TRBJ2-7; tentatively, D is TRBD2 (5 bases). Deletions cut 4 bases from V and 5 bases from J, with 12 bases between. This CDR3 has 13 residues. CDR1 is MNHNY, CDR2 SVGAGI, per germline (reference sequence). Here the CDR3 DNA reads TGTGCCAGCAGTTCTACCACGAGGGACGAGCAGTACTTC. Its translation: CASSSTTRDEQYF.

The chain has TRBV29-1 and TRBJ1-2; 8 bases align to TRBD1. The V and J ends lost 6 bases and 6 bases, in that order; junction bases with no gene match: 12. The CDR3 is made up of 14 amino acids. The germline CDR1 and CDR2 sequences are SQVTM and ANQGSEA. DNA for the CDR3: TGCAGCGTGGACAGGGCCCGTTTAGCGGATGGCTACACCTTC. The encoded protein is CSVDRARLADGYTF.

This clone was seen more than once but under ten times. The chain combines TRBV4-1 with TRBJ1-1, with 8 bases fitting TRBD1. The CDR3 contains 17 residues. In germline, CDR1 is MGHRA, CDR2 YSYEKL. Unmatched junction bases numbered 11, after V lost 4 bases and J lost 1 base. This CDR3 is CASSPWTHGTGNTEAFF. CDR3 nucleotide sequence: TGCGCCAGCAGCCCTTGGACTCACGGGACAGGGAACACTGAAGCTTTCTTT.

This sequence joins TRBV18 and TRBJ2-4; 8 bases match TRBD2. The CDR3 has 16 residues. CDR1 and CDR2 from the germline V gene are KGHSH and LQKENI. The junction had 5 bases not matched to a gene; V was cut back by 3 bases and J by 1 base. CDR3 DNA sequence: TGTGCCAGCTCACCTGTAGCGGGATTGGCCAAAAACATTCAGTACTTC. Amino acid sequence: CASSPVAGLAKNIQYF. The full variable domain, rest sourced from reference TRBV18 and TRBJ2-4, is NAGVMQNPRHLVRRRGQEARLRCSPMKGHSHVYWYRQLPEEGLKFMVYLQKENIIDESGMPKERFSAEFPKEGPSILRIQQVVRGDSAAYFCASSPVAGLAKNIQYFGAGTRLSVL.

V usage is TRBV7-9 and J usage is TRBJ2-3; TRBD2 matches at 7 bases. CDR3 size: 14 residues. J lost 2 bases, V lost 4 bases, and 3 bases had no gene match. From germline, CDR1 is SEHNR and CDR2 FQNEAQ (reference sequence). This chain's CDR3 is CASSSSGYTDTQYF. The CDR3 region has the DNA TGTGCCAGCAGCTCTAGCGGTTACACAGATACGCAGTATTTT.

The chain has TRBV19 and TRBJ1-3, with 8 bases that match TRBD1. With V trimmed by 7 bases and J by 3 bases, 5 bases remained unmatched. Per germline, CDR1 LNHDA and CDR2 SQIVND (reference sequence). The CDR3 is 14 amino acids. The CDR3 sequence: CASTQTGDGNTIYF. The DNA of the CDR3 is TGTGCCAGTACCCAGACAGGGGATGGAAACACCATATATTTT. The entire variable domain, with the rest obtained from reference TRBV19 and TRBJ1-3, is as follows: DGGITQSPKYLFRKEGQNVTLSCEQNLNHDAMYWYRQDPGQGLRLIYYSQIVNDFQKGDIAEGYSVSREKKESFPLTVTSAQKNPTAFYLCASTQTGDGNTIYFGEGSWLTVV.